This T cell receptor (beta chain) was recorded in a study of post-analysis software for immune sequencing data. Overall study: Some patients lacked subtype; others had relapsing-remitting, secondary progressive or progressive-relapsing disease.

As regards this clonotype: What it binds is unknown.

There are 14 residues in the CDR3. The germline gives CDR1 SEHNR, CDR2 FQNEAQ (reference sequence). The TCR beta cDNA libraries contained unique molecular identifiers. Researchers reported 550,000 or so cDNA molecules coming from roughly 0.93 to 9.6 million T cells. In TCRdb, the PCR reads were re-called with MiXCR into one record per CDR3 protein. The sample gives approximately 730,000 distinct CDR3 sequences, roughly 27% of which show up once; more than 0.55% is in the top ten. Overall study results and limits: Diversity measured as normalized Chao1 was significantly lower in multiple sclerosis patients than in controls. In patients, about five TRBV segments were more frequent than in controls, with TRBV5-6, TRBV5-1 and TRBV20-1 among them. F measure clustering grouped samples strongly by preparation batch.

The rearrangement links TRBV7-9 to TRBJ2-7, with D unresolved. Matching the DNA end better, TRBJ2-5 makes the J call doubtful. The receptor was derived from a girl aged 10 to 17 with multiple sclerosis. The sequenced sample consisted of blood. The CDR3 is CASSSRNRRETQYF. CDR3 bases: TGTGCCAGCAGCTCTCGGAACCGGCGAGAGACCCAGTACTTC.